Described below is a single T cell receptor (beta chain) sequence and its context. The antigen remains undetermined. The data were obtained in a study of graft-versus-host responses after intestinal transplantation. The study, taken as a whole, reports: Recipient marrow showed GvH clones, some seen first in ileum or blood.

Clones were read by immunoSEQ multiplex PCR, and TCRdb kept only the in-frame ones, dropping some. The table includes more than 75,000 clones, 75% to 95% detected once. The CDR3 is 15 residues long. Germline V gives CDR1 SGHDT, CDR2 YYEEEE. The J segment lost 3 bases and the V segment lost 0 bases, leaving 5 bases of the junction unmatched. This chain joins TRBV5-6 and TRBJ2-7; 8 nucleotides agree with TRBD1. This sample comprised unstimulated CD4+ T cells sorted from spleen or lymph node cells, obtained before transplant. This TCR derives from a human donor who was the organ donor for an intestinal transplant. CDR3 sequence: CASSLGGTGIYEQYF. The CDR3 coding sequence is TGTGCCAGCAGCTTGGGGGGGACAGGTATCTACGAGCAGTACTTC.